These 4 T cell receptor beta chains originate from one sample sequenced in a study of blood T cell repertoires in COVID-19. Sequencing was performed with immunoSEQ multiplex PCR; in TCRdb, only in-frame clones are kept and a portion is missing. This sample carries some 180,000 clones, about 81% of them seen once, and the ten largest clones take 7.8%. The source material was peripheral blood. Every receptor here comes from an older woman with COVID-19, enrolled during active disease.

The chain carries TRBV6-2 or TRBV6-3 and TRBJ1-1; 8 bases fit TRBD1. Germline CDR1 MNHEY, CDR2 SVGEGT. V was clipped by 0 bases and J by 1 base; unmatched bases: 1. This CDR3 has 15 amino acids. CDR3 amino acids: CASSYSDRGNTEAFF. The CDR3 nucleotides are TGTGCCAGCAGTTACTCCGACAGGGGGAACACTGAAGCTTTCTTT.

This clone showed up just once. This sequence joins TRBV27 and TRBJ2-7; a weak D match, TRBD1 (5 bases). V shed 6 bases and J shed 4 bases, with 10 bases lying between them. The CDR3 sequence is 12 residues long. Per germline, CDR1 MNHEY and CDR2 SMNVEV (reference sequence). The CDR3 here is CASRPDSYEQYF. DNA for the CDR3: TGTGCCAGCAGACCAGACAGTTACGAGCAGTACTTC.

The chain joins TRBV29-1 to TRBJ2-7, with D unclear. CDR1 is SQVTM and CDR2 is ANQGSEA in the germline V gene. The CDR3 spans 13 residues. Trimming took 5 bases from V and 0 from J, leaving 11 bases between them. This chain's CDR3 is CSVRPRSSYEQYF. The CDR3 nucleotides are TGCAGCGTTCGCCCTCGGAGCTCCTACGAGCAGTACTTC.

This chain links TRBV12-3 or TRBV12-4 with TRBJ2-2, with D uncertain. V dropped 2 bases and J dropped 7 bases, with 5 bases sitting between them. The CDR3 is 12 residues long. CDR3 nucleotide sequence: TGTGCCAGCAGTTTATTTCTCGGGGAGCTGTTTTTT. Protein: CASSLFLGELFF.